This T cell receptor (beta chain) was recovered during a study of control samples from healthy donors and cancer patients. The assay was immunoSEQ multiplex PCR, and TCRdb's table has in-frame clones only and misses some. The sample holds fewer than 15,000 clones; about four fifths are singletons and the top ten take about 8%. From germline, CDR1 is SGHAT and CDR2 FQNNGV. The ends were cut back, 6 bases at V and 1 base at J, with 12 bases in the middle. The CDR3 extends over 14 amino acids. This sequence joins TRBV11-2 and TRBJ2-5; no firm D call. Sequences were obtained from formalin-fixed, paraffin-embedded tissue. This clonotype was obtained from a male donor with melanoma. In nucleotides, the CDR3 is TGTGCCAGCAGTGTCGGCCGATTCCAAGAGACCCAGTACTTC. Amino acid sequence: CASSVGRFQETQYF.